The rows below give T cell receptor beta chains drawn from one sample of a study of blood T cell repertoires in COVID-19. Clones were read by immunoSEQ multiplex PCR, and TCRdb kept only the in-frame ones, dropping some. The table records 100,000 to 120,000 clones, around 80% of them present only once. Sequencing was done on a sample of peripheral blood. The receptors derive from an elderly woman with acute or convalescent COVID-19. The CDR3 runs from the conserved cysteine through the conserved F or W. Each record gives: D gene, J gene, clone size, V gene, CDR3 DNA, CDR3 protein. D genes are given only for firm matches. Not all rows give a size; the values are once, few, many and, for expanded clones, a class.

TRBD2,TRBJ2-2,few,TRBV9,TGTGCCAGCAGCTACTGGACTAGCGGGGGGCCCGGGGAGCTGTTTTTT,CASSYWTSGGPGELFF
TRBD2,TRBJ2-2,once,TRBV10-1,TGCGCCAGCAGTGAAGGACTAGCGGTAACCGGGGAGCTGTTTTTT,CASSEGLAVTGELFF
.,TRBJ1-2,once,TRBV11-2,TGTGCCAGCAGCTTTGGGGGCCGCTATGGCTACACCTTC,CASSFGGRYGYTF
TRBD2,TRBJ2-7,.,TRBV7-8,TGTGCCAGCAGCTTAGGGGTGGCGCTAGCGGGAATTGAGCAGTACTTC,CASSLGVALAGIEQYF
.,TRBJ2-7,.,TRBV12-2,TGTGCAAGTCGCTTACCCGCGGGAGTACCGGGTCGGTCCTTC,CASRLPAGVPGRSF
TRBD1,TRBJ2-5,.,TRBV7-2,TGTGCCAGCAGCTCCGGACAGGGTCGCCAAGAGACCCAGTACTTC,CASSSGQGRQETQYF
TRBD2,TRBJ2-5,.,TRBV6-4,TGTGCCAGCAGTGACTCTTGGTTTAGCGGGGGCCAAGAGACCCAGTACTTC,CASSDSWFSGGQETQYF
.,TRBJ2-5,.,TRBV12-5,TGTGCTAGTGCCCCGCCTACAGGTATGGAGACCCAGTACTTC,CASAPPTGMETQYF
TRBD2,TRBJ2-3,.,TRBV19,TGTGCCAGTAGTCCATCTACTAGCGGCACAGATACGCAGTATTTT,CASSPSTSGTDTQYF
.,TRBJ1-1,.,TRBV3-1/TRBV3-2,TGTGCCAGCAGCCAAGGCAAAGGGGGTTTCAGGGACACTGAAGCTTTCTTT,CASSQGKGGFRDTEAFF
TRBD2,TRBJ2-3,.,TRBV24-1,TGTGCCACCAGTTCGTCTAGCGGGGGGCCAGATACGCAGTATTTT,CATSSSSGGPDTQYF
TRBD1,TRBJ2-1,.,TRBV29-1,TGCAGCGGACAGGGGGCGTACAATGAGCAGTTCTTC,CSGQGAYNEQFF
.,TRBJ2-3,.,TRBV6-2/TRBV6-3,TGTGCCAGCAGTTTGCGAGATACGCAGTATTTT,CASSLRDTQYF
.,TRBJ2-3,once,TRBV18,TGTGCCAGCTCATCAAACTCAGATACGCAGTATTTT,CASSSNSDTQYF
TRBD2,TRBJ2-2,few,TRBV2,TGTGCCAGCAGTGGGAGCGGGAGACTGTCGAACACCGGGGAGCTGTTTTTT,CASSGSGRLSNTGELFF
TRBD2,TRBJ2-5,.,TRBV4-2,TGTGCCAGCAGCCAAGATGCCAGCGGGGGTGAGACCCAGTACTTC,CASSQDASGGETQYF
.,TRBJ2-6,few,TRBV5-1,TGCGCCAGCAGCTTGGCCGCCGGCTCTGGGGCCAACGTCCTGACTTTC,CASSLAAGSGANVLTF
.,TRBJ1-3,once,TRBV30,TGTGCGTCCGATCCAGATTTCTCTGGAAACACCATATATTTT,CASDPDFSGNTIYF
.,TRBJ2-6,few,TRBV6-2/TRBV6-3,TGTGCCAGCAGTTACCCAGGACAGTCTGGGGCCAACGTCCTGACTTTC,CASSYPGQSGANVLTF
TRBD1,TRBJ2-7,.,TRBV2,TGTGCCAGCAGGAATCCGGGACAGGGGTATGAGCAGTACTTC,CASRNPGQGYEQYF
.,TRBJ1-4,.,TRBV4-3,TGCGCCAGCAGCCAAGAAGCGGTTGCAACTAATGAAAAACTGTTTTTT,CASSQEAVATNEKLFF